Presented here are 11 T cell receptor beta chains from one specimen sequenced in a study of T cell changes during pregnancy in multiple sclerosis. The method was immunoSEQ multiplex PCR; TCRdb's version includes in-frame clones alone and lacks a portion of them. The repertoire holds around 92,000 clones, with around 92% as singletons. The sequencing here drew on peripheral blood, taken in the third trimester of pregnancy. These receptors came from a female donor with multiple sclerosis, enrolled in a pregnancy study.

The gene calls are TRBV5-4 and TRBJ2-5; D is possibly TRBD1 (6 bases). The germline CDR1 and CDR2 sequences are SGHNT and YYREEE (reference sequence). This CDR3 contains 15 residues. V was cut by 3 bases and J by 4 bases, with 16 bases left in between. This chain's CDR3 is CASSSRGYGGETQYF. CDR3 nucleotide sequence: TGTGCCAGCAGCTCCAGGGGATATGGGGGAGAGACCCAGTACTTC.

V and J are TRBV6-1 and TRBJ1-3; tentatively, D is TRBD1 (5 bases). V shed 0 bases and J shed 4 bases, with 13 bases lying between them. The CDR3 is 16 amino acids. Germline-derived CDR1 and CDR2 are MNHNS and SASEGT. DNA for the CDR3: TGTGCCAGCAGTGAAGCCAGACAGTATCAAGGAAACACCATATATTTT. Translated, it gives CASSEARQYQGNTIYF.

J is TRBJ1-3 and V is TRBV30; no reliable D call. V was pared by 1 base and J by 4 bases, with 8 bases between. The CDR3 consists of 13 residues. Germline values: CDR1 GTSNPN, CDR2 SVGIG (reference sequence). CDR3 in amino acids: CAWSGTRGNTIYF. The CDR3 nucleotides read TGTGCCTGGAGTGGCACACGAGGAAACACCATATATTTT.

The gene calls are TRBV27 and TRBJ2-3; 8 bases align to TRBD2. Germline CDR1 is MNHEY and CDR2 is SMNVEV (reference sequence). This CDR3 is 15 amino acids long. V gave up 6 bases and J gave up 3 bases; unmatched junction bases: 8. CDR3 DNA: TGTGCCAGCAGAGGATCCGGCGGGAGGACAGATACGCAGTATTTT. Translating gives CASRGSGGRTDTQYF.

The chain carries TRBV27 and TRBJ2-2, with 9 bases aligning to TRBD2. V gave up 3 bases and J gave up 3 bases; unmatched junction bases: 5. Germline values: CDR1 MNHEY, CDR2 SMNVEV (reference sequence). This CDR3 has 16 amino acids. The DNA of the CDR3 is TGTGCCAGCAGTTTCCTTAGCGGGAGAGACACCGGGGAGCTGTTTTTT. Translation: CASSFLSGRDTGELFF.

In its sample, this clone is medium-sized. This rearrangement joins TRBV7-8 to TRBJ2-7, with a tentative D call TRBD2 (5 bases). The V and J ends lost 1 base and 0 bases respectively, with 13 bases between them. The CDR3 runs to 16 residues. Germline V gene sequence: CDR1 SGHVS, CDR2 FQNEAQ. DNA of the CDR3: TGTGCCAGCAGCTTAGTTTCCGGGAAAAGCTCCTACGAGCAGTACTTC. Its protein is CASSLVSGKSSYEQYF.

The J gene is TRBJ1-1, the V gene TRBV5-5; no clear D. From germline, CDR1 is SGHKS and CDR2 YYEKEE (reference sequence). This CDR3 has 12 amino acids. V was shortened by 2 bases and J by 6 bases, with 8 bases between the two germline ends. In nucleotides, the CDR3 is TGTGCCAGCAGCTTCCCGAGGGCTGAAGCTTTCTTT. Its translation: CASSFPRAEAFF.

This chain uses TRBV6-5 with TRBJ1-3; 7 nucleotides align to TRBD1. With 5 bases clipped from V and 7 bases from J, the junction kept 5 bases outside the gene matches. The CDR3 has 13 residues. The germline V gene has CDR1 MNHEY and CDR2 SVGAGI. The CDR3 is CASSPTGVNTIYF. DNA of the CDR3: TGTGCCAGCAGTCCCACAGGGGTCAACACCATATATTTT.

The chain carries TRBV7-9 and TRBJ2-5, with unresolved D. Trimming took off 6 bases at V and 5 bases at J, with 7 bases between the two ends. CDR1 is SEHNR and CDR2 is FQNEAQ in the germline V gene (reference sequence). The CDR3 totals 11 residues. The CDR3 region has the DNA TGTGCCAGCAGTCCTTTTGAGACCCAGTACTTC. Translation: CASSPFETQYF.

The chain combines TRBV25-1 with TRBJ2-7; the match to TRBD2 covers 8 bases. This CDR3 has 14 amino acids. V lost 4 bases, J lost 5 bases, and 7 bases stayed unmatched. Per germline, CDR1 MGHDK and CDR2 SYGVNS. Here the CDR3 reads CASSVAAAGDEQYF. DNA for the CDR3: TGTGCCAGCAGTGTTGCCGCAGCGGGAGACGAGCAGTACTTC.

The chain joins TRBV5-1 to TRBJ2-5, with TRBD1 matching over 7 bases. V lost 0 bases to trimming and J lost 5 bases; unmatched junction nucleotides: 4. This CDR3 comprises 14 residues. Germline lookup yields CDR1 SGHRS and CDR2 YFSETQ. The CDR3 DNA reads as TGCGCCAGCAGCTTGGACAGGGGAAGGGAGACCCAGTACTTC. As protein: CASSLDRGRETQYF.